The sequence of this T cell receptor (beta chain) was determined in a study of blood T cell repertoires in COVID-19. Overall study context: Spain, Italy and the United States supplied samples that represented acute and convalescent COVID-19. The cDNA or gDNA used as material had been derived from T cells, B-cell-depleted T cells, or PBMCs.

The germline V gene has CDR1 SQVTM and CDR2 ANQGSEA. Between the trimmed V and J ends, which lost 4 bases and 6 bases, there was a span of 14 bases. CDR3 length: 13 amino acids. The count of this clone is one. The authors' processing: Reference gene primers were amplified, and this amplification served to estimate nucleated cell counts. Clones were read by immunoSEQ multiplex PCR, and TCRdb kept only the in-frame ones, dropping some. D and trimming come from the DNA, and the V and J calls and clone size come from that table. The sample has 110,000 to 150,000 clones; approximately 79% are singletons. The clonotype originates from a man in his fifties or sixties with active or convalescent COVID-19. This rearrangement joins TRBV29-1 to TRBJ2-3; D might be TRBD1 (5 bases). Specimen: peripheral blood. CDR3 DNA sequence: TGCAGCGTTGGGCCCCAGGGTGGCGATACGCAGTATTTT. Translation: CSVGPQGGDTQYF.